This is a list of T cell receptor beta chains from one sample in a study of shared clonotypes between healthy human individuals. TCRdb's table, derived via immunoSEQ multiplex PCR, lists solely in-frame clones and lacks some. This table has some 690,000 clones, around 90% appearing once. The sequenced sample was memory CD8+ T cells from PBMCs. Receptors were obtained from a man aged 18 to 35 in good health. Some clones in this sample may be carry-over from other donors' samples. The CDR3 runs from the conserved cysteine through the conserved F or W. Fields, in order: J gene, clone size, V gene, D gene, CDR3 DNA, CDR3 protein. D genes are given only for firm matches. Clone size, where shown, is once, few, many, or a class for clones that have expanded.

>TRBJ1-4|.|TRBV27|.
TGTGCCAGCAGGGGAGGACACTCCCAAACTTCAACTAATGAAAAACTGTTTTTT
CASRGGHSQTSTNEKLFF
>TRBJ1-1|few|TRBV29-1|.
TGCAGCGTTGGAGGTACTGAAGCTTTCTTT
CSVGGTEAFF
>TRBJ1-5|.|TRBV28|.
TGTGCCAGCAGTTTAGGGTGGGGGGCAAATCAGCCCCAGCATTTT
CASSLGWGANQPQHF
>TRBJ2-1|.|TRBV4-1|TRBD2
TGCGCCAGCAGCCAAGGTTTGGTAGCGGGAGAGCAGTTCTTC
CASSQGLVAGEQFF
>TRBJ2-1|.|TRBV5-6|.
TGTGCCAGCAGCTTGGGGGGAGAGGGGCCCTGGGAGCAGTTCTTC
CASSLGGEGPWEQFF
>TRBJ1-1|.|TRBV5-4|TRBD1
TGTGCCAGCAGCGGGGGGACAGGGCTGAACACTGAAGCTTTCTTT
CASSGGTGLNTEAFF
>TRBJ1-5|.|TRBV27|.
TGTGCCAGCATGGATAGTGCTAATAGCAATCAGCCCCAGCATTTT
CASMDSANSNQPQHF
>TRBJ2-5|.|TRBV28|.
TGTGCCAGCAGTTTTACGGTTCGGGAGACCCAGTACTTC
CASSFTVRETQYF
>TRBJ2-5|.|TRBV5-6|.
TGTGCCAGCAGCTTCTTGGACGGGATAGAGACCCAGTACTTC
CASSFLDGIETQYF
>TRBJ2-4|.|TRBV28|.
TGTGCCAGCTCTACGGGAGTAGGTATGAGGGACATTCAGTACTTC
CASSTGVGMRDIQYF
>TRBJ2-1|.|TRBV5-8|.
TGTGCCAGCAGCTTGGGTGTCAATGAGCAGTTCTTC
CASSLGVNEQFF
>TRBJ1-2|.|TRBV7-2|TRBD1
TGTGCCAGCAGCTTCGGGGGGACAGGCGTGGGCTACACCTTC
CASSFGGTGVGYTF
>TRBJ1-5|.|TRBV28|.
TGTGCCAGCAGTTTATTCCCACACCCATTCGGAGATCGGGGGGAGGAGCAGCCCCAGCATTTT
CASSLFPHPFGDRGEEQPQHF
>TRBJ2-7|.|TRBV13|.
TGTGCCAGCAGCTTACGCGCGCTCGAGCAGTACTTC
CASSLRALEQYF
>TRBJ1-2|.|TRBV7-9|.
TGTGCCAGCAGCTTAGCAGGGGGGACCTATGGCTACACCTTC
CASSLAGGTYGYTF
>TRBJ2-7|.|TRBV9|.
TGTGCCAGCAGCGTAGCCCGGGAGTGGGACGAGCAGTACTTC
CASSVAREWDEQYF
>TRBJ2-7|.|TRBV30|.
TGTGCCTGGAGTGTACCCAGGGGCTACGAGCAGTACTTC
CAWSVPRGYEQYF
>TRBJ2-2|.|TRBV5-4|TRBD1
TGTGCCAGCAGCACCCGACAGGGAAAGAACACCGGGGAGCTGTTTTTT
CASSTRQGKNTGELFF
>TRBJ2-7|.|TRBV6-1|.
TGTGCCAGCAGTGAAGCGGCTAGCCGCCCCTACGAGCAGTACTTC
CASSEAASRPYEQYF
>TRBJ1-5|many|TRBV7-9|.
TGTGCCAGCAGCTTAAACACCGTCAATCAGCCCCAGCATTTT
CASSLNTVNQPQHF
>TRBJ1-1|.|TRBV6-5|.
TGTGCCAGCAGCGAGGGGGTGTTAAGTGAAGCTTTCTTT
CASSEGVLSEAFF
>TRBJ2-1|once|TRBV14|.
TGTGCCAGCAGCGCCCCCTGGGGGAGTGGGTCAAACAATGAGCAGTTCTTC
CASSAPWGSGSNNEQFF
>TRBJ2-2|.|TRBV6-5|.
TGTGCCAGCAGTTACCGGGGGACCGGGGAGCTGTTTTTT
CASSYRGTGELFF